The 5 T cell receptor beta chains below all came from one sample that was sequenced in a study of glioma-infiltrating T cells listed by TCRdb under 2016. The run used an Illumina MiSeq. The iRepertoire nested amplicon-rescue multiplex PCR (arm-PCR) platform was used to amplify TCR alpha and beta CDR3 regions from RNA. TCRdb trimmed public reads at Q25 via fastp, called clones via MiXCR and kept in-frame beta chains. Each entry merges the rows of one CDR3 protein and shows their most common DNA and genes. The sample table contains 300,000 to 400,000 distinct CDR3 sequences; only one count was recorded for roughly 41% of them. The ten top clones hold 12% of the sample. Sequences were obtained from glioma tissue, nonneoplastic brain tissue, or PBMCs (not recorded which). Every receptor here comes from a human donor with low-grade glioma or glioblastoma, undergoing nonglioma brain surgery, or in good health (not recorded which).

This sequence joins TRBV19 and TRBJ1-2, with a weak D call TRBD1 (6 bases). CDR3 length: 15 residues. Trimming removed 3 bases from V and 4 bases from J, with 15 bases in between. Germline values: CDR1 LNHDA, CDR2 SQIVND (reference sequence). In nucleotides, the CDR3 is TGTGCCAGTAGTATCGGACAGCGGACTAGCTATGGCTACACCTTC. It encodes CASSIGQRTSYGYTF.

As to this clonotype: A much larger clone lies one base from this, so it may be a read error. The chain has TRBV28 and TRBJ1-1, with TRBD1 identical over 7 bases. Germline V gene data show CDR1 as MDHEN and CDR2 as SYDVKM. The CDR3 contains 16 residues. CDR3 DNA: TGTGCCAGCAGTTTCTTTACTGGGACAGTGAACACTGGAGCTTTCTTT. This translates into CASSFFTGTVNTGAFF.

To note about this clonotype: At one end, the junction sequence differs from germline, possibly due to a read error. The CDR3 sequence: CATLPDRGLEQSF. In DNA form, the CDR3 reads TGTGCCACCCTCCCGGACAGGGGACTTGAGCAGTCCTTC. The gene calls are TRBV10-3 and TRBJ2-7; 9 nucleotides agree with TRBD1. Germline CDR1 reads ENHRY; CDR2 reads SYGVKD. CDR3 length: 13 residues.

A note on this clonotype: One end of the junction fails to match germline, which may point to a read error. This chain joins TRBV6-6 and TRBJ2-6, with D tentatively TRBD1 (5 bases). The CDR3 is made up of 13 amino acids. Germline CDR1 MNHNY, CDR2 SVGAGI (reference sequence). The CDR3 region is CASSYGGASVLTF. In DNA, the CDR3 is TGTGCCAGCAGTTACGGTGGGGCCAGCGTCCTGACTTTC.

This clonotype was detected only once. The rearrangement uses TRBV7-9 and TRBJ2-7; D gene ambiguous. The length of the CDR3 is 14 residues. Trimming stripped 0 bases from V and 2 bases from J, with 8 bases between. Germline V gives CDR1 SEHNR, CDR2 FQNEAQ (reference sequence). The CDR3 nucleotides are TGTGCCAGCAGCTTAGCGGGATCCACCTACGAGCAGTACTTC. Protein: CASSLAGSTYEQYF.